Shown below are 19 T cell receptor beta chains from a single sample sequenced in a study of blood T cell repertoires in COVID-19. Repertoires were generated with immunoSEQ multiplex PCR, while TCRdb's copy carries only in-frame clones and drops some. This sample yields hundreds of thousands of clones, of which around 90% are seen a single time; around 1.8% belongs to the top ten. Sample: PBMCs or T cells enriched from blood (not recorded which). These receptors were collected from a woman aged 18 to 35 who had recovered from COVID-19.

V and J are TRBV4-1 and TRBJ2-1, with D possibly being TRBD2 (5 bases). Germline loops: CDR1 MGHRA, CDR2 YSYEKL. Trimming removed 0 bases at V and 9 bases at J, with 6 bases between. The CDR3 spans 12 residues. The CDR3 bases are TGCGCCAGCAGCCAAGATGGGAGTGAGCAGTTCTTC. This sequence encodes CASSQDGSEQFF.

The V and J genes are TRBV28 and TRBJ2-1; 11 positions match TRBD2. CDR3 length: 17 amino acids. With V trimmed by 4 bases and J by 7 bases, 12 bases remained unmatched. CDR1 MDHEN and CDR2 SYDVKM come from the germline V gene. The CDR3 nucleotides are TGTGCCAGCAGTTCGGGCCTACTAGCGGGAGTGCGGAATGAGCAGTTCTTC. Encoded protein: CASSSGLLAGVRNEQFF. The variable domain in full, with the rest retrieved from reference TRBV28 and TRBJ2-1, is DVKVTQSSRYLVKRTGEKVFLECVQDMDHENMFWYRQDPGLGLRLIYFSYDVKMKEKGDIPEGYSVSREKKERFSLILESASTNQTSMYLCASSSGLLAGVRNEQFFGPGTRLTVL.

The chain joins TRBV28 to TRBJ2-1, with a tentative D call TRBD1 (6 bases). The V gene lost 5 bases and the J gene lost 5 bases, with 10 bases spanning the gap. The CDR3 contains 13 residues. The germline V gene encodes CDR1 MDHEN and CDR2 SYDVKM. CDR3 nucleotide sequence: TGTGCCAGCAGTACAGGGTGGGACAATGAGCAGTTCTTC. Translated: CASSTGWDNEQFF.

The V and J genes are TRBV20-1 and TRBJ1-1; D call uncertain. CDR1 and CDR2 (germline): DFQATT, SNEGSKA (reference sequence). The V and J ends lost 7 bases and 1 base respectively, with 7 bases between them. CDR3 length: 11 residues. CDR3: CSGEKNTEAFF. Written as DNA, the CDR3 is TGCAGTGGGGAGAAGAACACTGAAGCTTTCTTT.

The chain joins TRBV15 to TRBJ2-3; no clear D gene. V dropped 0 bases and J dropped 2 bases, with 9 bases sitting between them. The V gene's germline CDR1 is LNHNV and CDR2 YYDKDF (reference sequence). The CDR3 runs to 15 residues. CDR3 coding DNA: TGTGCCACCAGCAGAGATTCTCAGTCCACAGATACGCAGTATTTT. Protein sequence: CATSRDSQSTDTQYF.

The chain couples TRBV11-3 to TRBJ2-7; D gene uncertain. The V gene's germline CDR1 is SGHNT and CDR2 YENEEA. V was trimmed by 3 bases and J by 0 bases, leaving 6 bases between them. CDR3 size: 13 residues. CDR3 DNA sequence: TGTGCCAGCAGCTTTCGGAGCTCCTACGAGCAGTACTTC. Translation gives CASSFRSSYEQYF.

The CDR3 loop is CASSLEPHGGEQFF. The DNA of the CDR3 is TGCGCCAGCAGCTTGGAACCCCATGGAGGGGAGCAGTTCTTC. The chain couples TRBV5-1 to TRBJ2-1, with D possibly being TRBD2 (6 bases). This CDR3 is 14 amino acids long. Germline CDR1 SGHRS, CDR2 YFSETQ. V lost 0 bases and J lost 10, with 14 bases in between.

The V gene is TRBV19, the J gene TRBJ2-5; 11 bases align to TRBD1. The CDR3 extends over 15 amino acids. The germline CDR1 and CDR2 sequences are LNHDA and SQIVND (reference sequence). Trimming at V came to 7 bases and at J to 5 bases, leaving 9 bases not matched to a gene. CDR3 amino acids: CASTDRGTGGETQYF. The CDR3 nucleotides read TGTGCCAGTACCGACCGGGGGACAGGGGGGGAGACCCAGTACTTC.

The chain is built from TRBV11-3 and TRBJ2-7; 8 nucleotides line up with TRBD2. This CDR3 has 14 amino acids. Germline loops: CDR1 SGHNT, CDR2 YENEEA. Trimming cost V 5 bases and J 3 bases; bases outside gene matches: 6. The DNA of the CDR3 is TGTGCCAGCAGCCAAAGACTAGCGAACTACGAGCAGTACTTC. Its protein is CASSQRLANYEQYF.

This clone was observed at least ten times. The chain carries TRBV6-4 and TRBJ2-7, with TRBD2 matching 13 bases. J was trimmed by 7 bases and V by 3 bases; bases with no gene match: 9. The CDR3 is made up of 16 amino acids. Germline V CDR1 and CDR2: MRHNA, SNTAGT. This CDR3 is CASSEEGTSGIGEQYF. The DNA of the CDR3 is TGTGCCAGCAGTGAGGAGGGGACTAGCGGGATTGGGGAGCAGTACTTC.

The chain recombines TRBV11-3 with TRBJ2-7, with 7 bases that match TRBD1. CDR3 length: 14 amino acids. Germline lookup yields CDR1 SGHNT and CDR2 YENEEA. Losses at the gene ends were 4 bases for V and 3 bases for J; bases not matched to a gene: 6. The CDR3, as DNA: TGTGCCAGCAGCTCACCGACAGGGAGCTACGAGCAGTACTTC. Amino acids: CASSSPTGSYEQYF.

The chain employs TRBV19 and TRBJ1-2, with a weak D call TRBD1 (6 bases). Trimming pared 8 bases from V and 8 bases from J, leaving 18 bases between. The CDR3 covers 13 residues. Germline CDR1 reads LNHDA; CDR2 reads SQIVND (reference sequence). The CDR3 DNA follows: TGTGCCAGTTCCGCAGGGGAAGGCTGGGGCTACACCTTC. Its translation: CASSAGEGWGYTF.

This chain links TRBV18 with TRBJ2-7, with 12 bases matching TRBD1. Per germline, CDR1 KGHSH and CDR2 LQKENI. The CDR3 runs 16 residues. With 3 bases clipped from V and 2 bases from J, the junction kept 5 bases outside the gene matches. For the CDR3, the DNA is TGTGCCAGCTCACCTGGGGGACAGGGGGCCGCCTACGAGCAGTACTTC. Encoded protein: CASSPGGQGAAYEQYF.

The rearrangement links TRBV5-8 to TRBJ2-3; 7 nucleotides agree with TRBD2. The CDR3 consists of 12 residues. The J segment lost 10 bases and the V segment lost 4 bases, leaving 6 bases of the junction unmatched. Germline loops: CDR1 SGHTS, CDR2 YDEGEE. The CDR3 region has the DNA TGTGCCAGCAGCCCCCGGGGGGTCCCGCAGTATTTT. Residues: CASSPRGVPQYF.

The chain links TRBV2 to TRBJ1-2, with a tentative D call TRBD1 (5 bases). This CDR3 spans 14 amino acids. Germline V gives CDR1 SNHLY, CDR2 FYNNEI. V was clipped by 3 bases and J by 0 bases, with 8 bases between them. This CDR3 is CASSDQGSNYGYTF. CDR3 DNA sequence: TGTGCCAGCAGTGATCAGGGTTCTAACTATGGCTACACCTTC.

The chain recombines TRBV10-1 with TRBJ2-1; D is uncertain. V was shortened by 3 bases and J by 6 bases, with 12 bases between the two germline ends. The CDR3 extends over 14 amino acids. The germline V gene encodes CDR1 WNHNN and CDR2 SYGVQD (reference sequence). The CDR3 bases are TGCGCCAGCAGTGATTACGGAGCGATCAATGAGCAGTTCTTC. This gives the protein CASSDYGAINEQFF.

This clone was seen just once. The CDR3 here is CSVPSEAHGYTF. CDR3 coding DNA: TGCAGCGTTCCAAGTGAGGCACATGGCTACACCTTC. J is TRBJ1-2 and V is TRBV29-1; D unresolved. CDR3 size: 12 residues. Germline V gene sequence: CDR1 SQVTM, CDR2 ANQGSEA. V was trimmed by 5 bases and J by 6 bases, leaving 13 bases between them.

The V and J genes are TRBV7-9 and TRBJ2-1, with D hard to call. CDR1 and CDR2 (germline): SEHNR, FQNEAQ (reference sequence). There are 12 residues in the CDR3. With 3 bases removed from V and 8 bases from J, the gap between germline ends came to 8 bases. The CDR3 bases are TGTGCCAGCAGCTTCAGTTCCCATGAGCAGTTCTTC. It is translated as CASSFSSHEQFF.

The genes are TRBV28 and TRBJ1-6; 8 bases align to TRBD1. Germline CDR1 MDHEN, CDR2 SYDVKM. This CDR3 is 18 amino acids long. Trimming removed 4 bases from V and 0 bases from J; junction bases left unmatched: 8. DNA for the CDR3: TGTGCCAGCAGTTCCTCCCACAGGGGGAGCTCCTATAATTCACCCCTCCACTTT. It codes for CASSSSHRGSSYNSPLHF.